Listed below are T cell receptor beta chains from one sample, sequenced in a study of T-cell reconstitution after alpha-beta-depleted transplantation in children. TCRdb fed the PCR reads into MiXCR, producing one record per CDR3 protein. The table lists roughly 500,000 distinct CDR3 sequences, around an eighth of them singletons, with more than 5.5% in the top ten. The sample in question was PBMCs from the stem cell graft donor, obtained from the stem cell graft. The receptor source for this set is a human donor who donated a stem cell graft to a child with combined immunodeficiency. Each CDR3 is given with its conserved first and last residue. A D gene is named only where the DNA matches it firmly. Only part of the rows carry a size: once, few, many, or a class if the clone is expanded.

clone size: many; J gene: TRBJ2-2; D gene: -; V gene: TRBV7-9; CDR3 protein: CASSLPRASNTGELFF; CDR3 DNA: TGTGCCAGCAGCTTACCCAGGGCTTCGAACACCGGGGAGCTGTTTTTT
clone size: many; J gene: TRBJ2-7; D gene: TRBD2; V gene: TRBV28; CDR3 protein: CASSSTGRWKQYF; CDR3 DNA: TGTGCCAGCAGTTCGACCGGGAGGTGGAAGCAGTACTTC
clone size: -; J gene: TRBJ2-2; D gene: TRBD1; V gene: TRBV10-3; CDR3 protein: CAISTGAPNTGELFF; CDR3 DNA: TGTGCCATCAGCACAGGGGCCCCGAACACCGGGGAGCTGTTTTTT
clone size: few; J gene: TRBJ1-1; D gene: -; V gene: TRBV12-3/TRBV12-4; CDR3 protein: CASGWGETMNTEAFF; CDR3 DNA: TGTGCCAGTGGATGGGGGGAGACCATGAACACTGAAGCTTTCTTT
clone size: many; J gene: TRBJ2-5; D gene: -; V gene: TRBV27; CDR3 protein: CARETQYF; CDR3 DNA: TGCGCGAGAGAGACCCAGTACTTC
clone size: many; J gene: TRBJ2-3; D gene: TRBD1; V gene: TRBV12-3/TRBV12-4; CDR3 protein: CASSTTGGGFPDTQYF; CDR3 DNA: TGTGCCAGCAGCACAACAGGGGGCGGCTTTCCAGATACGCAGTATTTT
clone size: many; J gene: TRBJ2-3; D gene: TRBD1; V gene: TRBV12-3/TRBV12-4; CDR3 protein: CASSLQGASTQYF; CDR3 DNA: TGTGCCAGCAGTCTACAGGGGGCGAGCACGCAGTATTTT
clone size: few; J gene: TRBJ1-6; D gene: -; V gene: TRBV28; CDR3 protein: CASSLSGRGSPLHF; CDR3 DNA: TGTGCCAGCAGTTTAAGTGGTAGGGGTTCACCCCTCCACTTT
clone size: -; J gene: TRBJ2-2; D gene: -; V gene: TRBV5-5; CDR3 protein: CASSFSVRSNTGELFF; CDR3 DNA: TGTGCCAGCAGCTTCTCTGTCAGGTCGAACACCGGGGAGCTGTTTTTT
clone size: many; J gene: TRBJ1-1; D gene: TRBD1; V gene: TRBV6-5; CDR3 protein: CASSQGGTEAFF; CDR3 DNA: TGTGCCAGCAGTCAGGGGGGCACTGAAGCTTTCTTT
clone size: many; J gene: TRBJ2-3; D gene: TRBD1; V gene: TRBV12-3/TRBV12-4; CDR3 protein: CASSLRDRVTDTQYF; CDR3 DNA: TGTGCCAGCAGTCTCCGGGACAGAGTCACAGATACGCAGTATTTT
clone size: few; J gene: TRBJ1-2; D gene: -; V gene: TRBV13; CDR3 protein: CASTLGTSYGYTF; CDR3 DNA: TGTGCCAGCACCCTCGGGACGTCCTATGGCTACACCTTC
clone size: -; J gene: TRBJ1-1; D gene: -; V gene: TRBV12-3/TRBV12-4; CDR3 protein: CASRQPGGPEAFF; CDR3 DNA: TGTGCCAGCAGGCAGCCGGGAGGCCCTGAAGCTTTCTTT
clone size: many; J gene: TRBJ2-1; D gene: -; V gene: TRBV11-1; CDR3 protein: CASSLEGMGRDHESYNEQFF; CDR3 DNA: TGTGCCAGCAGCTTAGAAGGGATGGGGCGGGACCACGAGTCCTACAATGAGCAGTTCTTC
clone size: many; J gene: TRBJ1-1; D gene: TRBD1; V gene: TRBV7-9; CDR3 protein: CASSRKKDRTGNTEAFF; CDR3 DNA: TGTGCCAGCAGCCGTAAGAAAGACCGGACAGGTAACACTGAAGCTTTCTTT
clone size: few; J gene: TRBJ2-5; D gene: TRBD1; V gene: TRBV5-1; CDR3 protein: CASSLSLAAGGEETQYF; CDR3 DNA: TGCGCCAGCAGCTTGTCCTTGGCGGCAGGGGGCGAAGAGACCCAGTACTTC
clone size: few; J gene: TRBJ2-7; D gene: -; V gene: TRBV12-3/TRBV12-4; CDR3 protein: CASSLDRSLVEQYF; CDR3 DNA: TGTGCCAGCAGTTTAGACAGGTCCCTGGTTGAGCAGTACTTC
clone size: -; J gene: TRBJ1-1; D gene: -; V gene: TRBV5-6; CDR3 protein: CASSLVVYTEAFF; CDR3 DNA: TGTGCCAGCAGCTTGGTAGTTTACACTGAAGCTTTCTTT
clone size: -; J gene: TRBJ2-3; D gene: TRBD2; V gene: TRBV20-1; CDR3 protein: CSAQLAGGNLLQYF; CDR3 DNA: TGCAGTGCTCAACTAGCGGGGGGAAACCTATTACAGTATTTT